Presented here are 30 T cell receptor beta chains from one specimen sequenced in a study of T cells expressing NK-cell markers. TCRdb reprocessed the 5' RACE reads; each CDR3 protein has one entry and no DNA is given. This repertoire includes some 440,000 distinct CDR3 sequences. The sequenced material came from blood T cells: a sorted CD56 or NKG2C T cell subset, CD4+ or CD8+ T cells, or bulk PBMC T cells (not recorded which). The receptor set was obtained from a woman in her 50s in good health.

Here the CDR3 reads CSARGDSPYEQYF. The V call is TRBV20-1, the J call TRBJ2-7. CDR3 length: 13 residues. The V gene's germline CDR1 is DFQATT and CDR2 SNEGSKA (reference sequence).

This chain links TRBV28 with TRBJ2-1; TCRdb selects TRBD2, and the lack of DNA leaves this call unchecked. The V gene's germline CDR1 is MDHEN and CDR2 SYDVKM. The CDR3 has 17 residues. The CDR3 is CASGLGTSGRVLNEQFF.

The V and J genes are TRBV21-1 and TRBJ1-6. TRBV21-1 is deemed a pseudogene. The CDR3 sequence is 16 residues long. CDR3 amino acids: CASSNRGWRGVSPLHF.

V and J are TRBV19 and TRBJ2-5. The CDR3 has 15 amino acids. Germline V gives CDR1 LNHDA, CDR2 SQIVND (reference sequence). Here the CDR3 reads CASSIGFQPQETQYF.

This chain links TRBV7-9 with TRBJ1-1; TCRdb designates TRBD1, a call that cannot be tested without DNA. This CDR3 contains 13 residues. Germline V lookup: CDR1 SEHNR, CDR2 FQNEAQ (reference sequence). This CDR3 reads CASSPTGIAEAFF.

The chain is built from TRBV20-1 and TRBJ1-1; TCRdb outputs TRBD1, but without DNA this stays unchecked. Germline V gives CDR1 DFQATT, CDR2 SNEGSKA (reference sequence). The length of the CDR3 is 13 residues. The CDR3 sequence: CSARDPVRVSAFF.

The chain uses TRBV29-1 and TRBJ2-3; TCRdb's D call of TRBD2 is untestable without DNA. From germline, CDR1 is SQVTM and CDR2 ANQGSEA. The CDR3 has 11 residues. The CDR3 loop reads CSPTRGDTQYF.

This rearrangement joins TRBV6-1 to TRBJ1-4; TCRdb reports TRBD1, a call that lacks DNA to check it against. CDR1 MNHNS and CDR2 SASEGT come from the germline V gene. The CDR3 totals 15 residues. The CDR3 spells CASSGDGQGGEKLFF.

The V gene is TRBV6-6, the J gene TRBJ1-2; the D call from TCRdb, TRBD1, cannot be confirmed without DNA. Germline V gene sequence: CDR1 MNHNY, CDR2 SVGAGI (reference sequence). There are 13 residues in the CDR3. This CDR3 reads CASTHNRGYGYTF.

This chain joins TRBV6-6 and TRBJ2-7; TCRdb returns TRBD1, unconfirmable since there is no DNA. The length of the CDR3 is 15 residues. Germline CDR1 is MNHNY and CDR2 is SVGAGI (reference sequence). The CDR3 is CASTSTGLSHYEQYF.

The chain has TRBV12-3 or TRBV12-4 and TRBJ2-5; TCRdb proposes TRBD2, but this gene call is untestable without DNA. This CDR3 comprises 15 residues. The CDR3 protein is CASSRPTGALETQYF.

This CDR3 reads CASSTRDEEGYTF. The chain has TRBV9 and TRBJ1-2. Per germline, CDR1 SGDLS and CDR2 YYNGEE. The CDR3 length is 13 residues.

The chain uses TRBV15 and TRBJ2-5; absent DNA, TCRdb's TRBD2 call cannot be checked. CDR1 and CDR2 (germline): LNHNV, YYDKDF (reference sequence). The CDR3 is 13 amino acids. The CDR3 loop is CATSRTYSGTQYF.

The chain joins TRBV20-1 to TRBJ2-2; the TCRdb call, TRBD2, lacks DNA for checking. Germline values: CDR1 DFQATT, CDR2 SNEGSKA (reference sequence). This CDR3 is 17 amino acids long. The CDR3 loop is CSARGYTSGRATGELFF.

The CDR3 is CASSEVTALNQPQHF. The gene calls are TRBV6-1 and TRBJ1-5. Germline-derived CDR1 and CDR2 are MNHNS and SASEGT. This CDR3 has 15 amino acids.

This rearrangement joins TRBV4-1 to TRBJ2-6. Germline V CDR1 and CDR2: MGHRA, YSYEKL. The CDR3 covers 16 residues. Here the CDR3 reads CASSQDPGIGANVLTF.

V is TRBV18 and J is TRBJ2-7; TCRdb gives TRBD2 as the D gene, but with no DNA this cannot be confirmed. Germline assignment: CDR1 KGHSH and CDR2 LQKENI. The CDR3 length is 17 residues. The CDR3 region is CASSEGLASSRYYEQYF.

This chain joins TRBV27 and TRBJ2-5; the D call from TCRdb, TRBD1, cannot be confirmed without DNA. In germline, CDR1 is MNHEY, CDR2 SMNVEV (reference sequence). The CDR3 runs to 14 residues. The CDR3 region is CASFPGYGQETQYF.

The chain has TRBV12-3 or TRBV12-4 and TRBJ1-6. The CDR3 consists of 14 residues. The CDR3 reads CASSPRRPGSPLHF.

The CDR3 loop reads CASSEDGTDNEKLFF. This sequence joins TRBV2 and TRBJ1-4; there is no DNA to check the TCRdb D call of TRBD1. The germline gives CDR1 SNHLY, CDR2 FYNNEI. There are 15 residues in the CDR3. Full variable domain (rest looked up from reference TRBV2 and TRBJ1-4): EPEVTQTPSHQVTQMGQEVILRCVPISNHLYFYWYRQILGQKVEFLVSFYNNEISEKSEIFDDQFSVERPDGSNFTLKIRSTKLEDSAMYFCASSEDGTDNEKLFFGSGTQLSVL.

The chain carries TRBV29-1 and TRBJ2-7; TCRdb calls TRBD1, which cannot be checked without DNA. Germline CDR1 reads SQVTM; CDR2 reads ANQGSEA. This CDR3 has 14 residues. Here the CDR3 reads CSARQGWMLVEQYF.

The CDR3 is CASSFASSGRGGEQFF. This chain uses TRBV7-8 with TRBJ2-1; without DNA, the TCRdb call of TRBD2 cannot be checked. The CDR3 totals 16 residues. Germline-derived CDR1 and CDR2 are SGHVS and FQNEAQ. Full variable domain (outside the CDR3, taken from reference TRBV7-8 and TRBJ2-1): GAGVSQSPRYKVAKRGQDVALRCDPISGHVSLFWYQQALGQGPEFLTYFQNEAQLDKSGLPSDRFFAERPEGSVSTLKIQRTQQEDSAVYLCASSFASSGRGGEQFFGPGTRLTVL.

This sequence joins TRBV7-8 and TRBJ1-1; TCRdb names TRBD1, which stays unverified in the absence of DNA. Germline lookup yields CDR1 SGHVS and CDR2 FQNEAQ. The CDR3 spans 15 residues. CDR3 residues: CASSLYRDPNTEAFF.

The rearrangement joins TRBV29-1 to TRBJ2-3. CDR3 length: 11 residues. Per germline, CDR1 SQVTM and CDR2 ANQGSEA. The CDR3 protein is CSVVFGNTQYF.

The chain carries TRBV21-1 and TRBJ2-1; TCRdb reports TRBD1, a call that lacks DNA to check it against. TRBV21-1 is a pseudogene locus. The CDR3 totals 16 residues. Here the CDR3 reads CASRGPRWPQINEQFF.

The chain is built from TRBV20-1 and TRBJ2-7; TCRdb calls TRBD2, which cannot be checked without DNA. CDR3 length equals 14 residues. The germline CDR1 and CDR2 sequences are DFQATT and SNEGSKA (reference sequence). The CDR3 is CRAGTSGRAYEQYF.

V and J are TRBV20-1 and TRBJ2-1; TCRdb's assignment of TRBD2 cannot be checked, as there is no DNA. This CDR3 is built from 17 residues. CDR1 is DFQATT, CDR2 SNEGSKA, per germline (reference sequence). This CDR3 is CSARGGLAGGQYNEQFF.

The chain combines TRBV6-2 or TRBV6-3 with TRBJ1-1. This CDR3 has 11 amino acids. Germline V gene sequence: CDR1 MNHEY, CDR2 SVGEGT. The CDR3 protein is CASSYDTEAFF.

This sequence joins TRBV20-1 and TRBJ2-1. This CDR3 has 13 amino acids. Per germline, CDR1 DFQATT and CDR2 SNEGSKA (reference sequence). CDR3 amino acids: CSALGTSYNEQFF.

The chain uses TRBV5-1 and TRBJ2-1; TCRdb outputs TRBD1, but without DNA this stays unchecked. Germline V lookup: CDR1 SGHRS, CDR2 YFSETQ. The CDR3 consists of 14 residues. CDR3 sequence: CASRTGTGIDEQFF. Full variable domain (missing parts from reference TRBV5-1 and TRBJ2-1): KAGVTQTPRYLIKTRGQQVTLSCSPISGHRSVSWYQQTPGQGLQFLFEYFSETQRNKGNFPGRFSGRQFSNSRSEMNVSTLELGDSALYLCASRTGTGIDEQFFGPGTRLTVL.